The clone carrying this TCR beta chain was observed at least ten times. Antigen unknown. Germline V gives CDR1 SGHVS, CDR2 FQNEAQ. V was pared by 1 base and J by 10 bases, with 8 bases of the junction left unmatched. This CDR3 comprises 15 residues. The entry originates in a study of regulatory T cells in long-lasting Graves disease. General study findings and limits: TCR diversity was lower in persistent Graves' patients than in newly diagnosed ones.

Assembly of TCR beta libraries relied on iRepertoire HTBI primers together with Arm-PCR of CDR3 regions. TCRdb reanalysed the multiplex PCR reads using MiXCR and keeps one entry per CDR3 protein. The table records about 540,000 distinct CDR3 sequences, roughly 14% of them present only once. Time point given: newly diagnosed GD, antithyroid drugs for less than 3 months. There was RNA extracted from PBMCs, and the TCR library was made from it. The sample was also linked to a second study, of T cells in Graves' hyperthyroidism and ophthalmopathy.

The material was peripheral blood mononuclear cells (PBMCs), obtained at new diagnosis, from a patient treated with antithyroid drugs. The receptor comes from a young man with Graves disease. The genes are TRBV7-8 and TRBJ2-1, with 9 positions matching TRBD2. The CDR3 nucleotides read TGTGCCAGCAGCTTAGGTAGCGGGGGCAAAAAAGAGCAGTTCTTC. It yields the protein CASSLGSGGKKEQFF.